The source of this TCR beta chain is a study of blood T cell repertoires in COVID-19. Study in general: Researchers got acute and convalescent COVID-19 samples from the United States, Italy and Spain.

The junction had 3 bases not matched to a gene; V was cut back by 5 bases and J by 6 bases. CDR1 and CDR2 (germline): GTSNPN, SVGIG (reference sequence). The CDR3 is 13 amino acids. Enrolled through a virtual design, the participants were between roughly 18 and 90 years of age and came from 24 US areas. In the original processing: Researchers report that nucleated cell counts were estimated from reference gene primer amplification. Here immunoSEQ multiplex PCR was the method, and the copy in TCRdb shows in-frame clones only, minus some. The DNA gave D and trimming, while V, J and clone size come from that table. The repertoire holds about 220,000 clones, with around 90% as singletons.

The sequence was collected from a man aged 30 to 45 who had been exposed to COVID-19. Sequencing was carried out using PBMCs or T cells enriched from blood (not recorded which). The chain couples TRBV30 to TRBJ2-1; 11 nucleotides agree with TRBD2. The CDR3 loop is CAWHSGGANEQFF. In nucleotides, the CDR3 is TGTGCCTGGCATAGCGGGGGGGCCAATGAGCAGTTCTTC.